Shown below are 24 T cell receptor beta chains from a single sample sequenced in a study of vaccination and CD4 T cells after COVID-19. No antigens are known for them. Cultured CD4+ T-cell DNA underwent Oncomine TCR Beta short-read sequencing. TCRdb itself ran the PCR reads through MiXCR, one entry per CDR3 protein. Of approximately 16,000 distinct CDR3 sequences in the sample, 45% to 50% were seen once. As for treatment: approximately 9-day PBMC culture with coronavirus spike peptide pools or control peptides (ViraFEST assay). The sequenced material came from CD4+ T cells from blood, cultured in vitro. The receptor source for this set is a human donor who had recovered from COVID-19.

The chain links TRBV27 to TRBJ2-1; D remains unclear. The CDR3 sequence is 11 residues long. Germline V gene data show CDR1 as MNHEY and CDR2 as SMNVEV (reference sequence). Trimming removed 5 bases from V and 5 bases from J, with 4 bases in between. The CDR3 nucleotides read TGTGCCAGCAGTCGCAACAATGAGCAGTTCTTC. Protein sequence: CASSRNNEQFF.

The chain joins TRBV10-1 to TRBJ2-5; D is uncertain. There are 14 residues in the CDR3. Germline V lookup: CDR1 WNHNN, CDR2 SYGVQD (reference sequence). V was pared by 0 bases and J by 1 base, with 6 bases between. The CDR3 sequence is CASSESWAQETQYF. The CDR3 DNA follows: TGCGCCAGCAGTGAGTCATGGGCCCAAGAGACCCAGTACTTC.

The V and J genes are TRBV11-3 and TRBJ1-1, with 7 bases identical to TRBD1. Germline values: CDR1 SGHNT, CDR2 YENEEA. The V and J ends lost 3 bases and 5 bases, in that order; junction bases with no gene match: 3. The CDR3 has 13 residues. The DNA of the CDR3 is TGTGCCAGCAGCTTTGACAGGGAGACTGAAGCTTTCTTT. Residues: CASSFDRETEAFF.

This clonotype was recorded a few times. The V call is TRBV27, the J call TRBJ2-7, with TRBD1 as a possible D gene (6 bases). The CDR3 loop spans 15 amino acids. Germline V lookup: CDR1 MNHEY, CDR2 SMNVEV (reference sequence). Trimming left V 6 bases short and J 1 base short, with 16 bases between. CDR3 region: CASRPTGWVSYEQYF. The CDR3 DNA is TGTGCCAGCAGACCAACAGGGTGGGTTTCCTACGAGCAGTACTTC.

The genes are TRBV7-2 and TRBJ2-2; D is unclear. The V end was cut by 1 base, the J end by 7 bases, with 4 bases between. In germline, CDR1 is SGHTA, CDR2 FQGNSA. The CDR3 loop spans 12 amino acids. CDR3 DNA: TGTGCCAGCAGCTTAGTGGACGGGGAGCTGTTTTTT. As protein: CASSLVDGELFF.

The chain couples TRBV11-2 to TRBJ1-2; perhaps TRBD1 as D (5 bases). V lost 0 bases and J lost 6, with 11 bases in between. The germline V gene encodes CDR1 SGHAT and CDR2 FQNNGV. This CDR3 comprises 14 residues. Written as DNA, the CDR3 is TGTGCCAGCAGCTTAGAGTGGGGGGTGGATGGCTACACCTTC. Residues: CASSLEWGVDGYTF.

This clonotype showed up just a few times. The chain has TRBV7-6 and TRBJ1-6; D not resolved. This CDR3 is built from 13 residues. The germline CDR1 and CDR2 sequences are SGHVS and FNYEAQ. V was clipped by 5 bases and J by 10 bases, with 12 bases between them. The CDR3 loop is CASSPRDDSPLHF. For the CDR3, the DNA is TGTGCCAGCAGCCCGCGTGACGACTCACCCCTCCACTTT.

V and J are TRBV19 and TRBJ1-1, with 9 bases identical to TRBD1. This CDR3 has 13 amino acids. V trimming: 9 bases; J trimming: 6 bases; junction bases outside the gene matches: 8. The germline V gene has CDR1 LNHDA and CDR2 SQIVND (reference sequence). CDR3 DNA sequence: TGTGCCAGCAGTGACAGGGGGAATGCTGAAGCTTTCTTT. Amino acid sequence: CASSDRGNAEAFF.

This clonotype has more than one count but fewer than ten. The chain combines TRBV4-1 with TRBJ1-5; D remains ambiguous. CDR3 length: 14 amino acids. Germline loops: CDR1 MGHRA, CDR2 YSYEKL. The V and J ends lost 0 bases and 5 bases respectively, with 8 bases between them. The CDR3 here is CASSQEVGYQPQHF. The CDR3 nucleotides are TGCGCCAGCAGCCAAGAGGTGGGATATCAGCCCCAGCATTTT.

This clonotype was counted only a few times. The chain employs TRBV6-1 and TRBJ1-1, with D uncertain. CDR3 length: 13 amino acids. Trimming removed 2 bases from V and 5 bases from J, with 9 bases in between. Germline CDR1 MNHNS, CDR2 SASEGT. Written as DNA, the CDR3 is TGTGCCAGCAGTGAATCTTGGGAGACTGAAGCTTTCTTT. Protein sequence: CASSESWETEAFF.

This clonotype was seen a few times. The gene calls are TRBV12-3 or TRBV12-4 and TRBJ2-2, with unresolved D. Trimming pared 6 bases from V and 10 bases from J, leaving 18 bases between. The CDR3 runs 14 residues. In DNA form, the CDR3 reads TGTGCCAGCAGGGTCCGGACCTCGACCATGGAGCTGTTTTTT. Amino acid sequence: CASRVRTSTMELFF.

With regard to this clonotype: Compared with germline, one end of the junction differs, possibly owing to a read error. J is TRBJ2-1 and V is TRBV6-5, with D possibly TRBD2 on 5 matching bases. Germline CDR1 and CDR2: MNHEY and SVGAGI. The CDR3 covers 17 residues. CDR3 nucleotides: TGTGCCAGCAGTTACTCGGCCACTAGTTTCTCCCACAATGAGCAGTTCTTC. Translation gives CASSYSATSFSHNEQFF.

This chain uses TRBV6-5 with TRBJ2-7, with 10 bases lining up with TRBD2. V lost 0 bases to trimming and J lost 2 bases; unmatched junction nucleotides: 7. The CDR3 is made up of 17 amino acids. Germline assignment: CDR1 MNHEY and CDR2 SVGAGI. The CDR3 nucleotides read TGTGCCAGCAGTTACTCGAGGCCTAGCGGGAGAACCTACGAGCAGTACTTC. Translated: CASSYSRPSGRTYEQYF.

This clonotype has a handful of counts. This chain uses TRBV7-2 with TRBJ2-7, with a possible D match to TRBD2 (6 bases). The CDR3 has 15 amino acids. V lost 1 base and J lost 2, with 12 bases in between. The germline CDR1 and CDR2 sequences are SGHTA and FQGNSA. This chain's CDR3 is CASSLVGGGPYEQYF. The CDR3 nucleotides are TGTGCCAGCAGCTTAGTGGGGGGAGGCCCCTACGAGCAGTACTTC.

CDR3 DNA sequence: TGTGCCATCCGTCGAGGGGGGGTTGATTCACCCCTCCACTTT. It is translated as CAIRRGGVDSPLHF. V is TRBV10-3 and J is TRBJ1-6; tentative D call: TRBD1 (6 bases). The CDR3 extends over 14 amino acids. Germline CDR1 reads ENHRY; CDR2 reads SYGVKD. V was trimmed by 8 bases and J by 8 bases, leaving 16 bases between them.

This clonotype was picked up a small number of times. The V call is TRBV24-1, the J call TRBJ1-5; D remains unclear. The CDR3 totals 15 residues. CDR1 and CDR2 (germline): KGHDR, SFDVKD. V lost 3 bases to trimming and J lost 4 bases, with 12 bases between them. The CDR3 bases are TGTGCCACCAGTGATGGTGGCAGACCGAATCAGCCCCAGCATTTT. It specifies CATSDGGRPNQPQHF.

The chain is built from TRBV18 and TRBJ2-5, with 8 bases fitting TRBD1. With 3 bases clipped from V and 5 bases from J, the junction kept 5 bases outside the gene matches. Germline V gene lookup returns CDR1 KGHSH and CDR2 LQKENI. The CDR3 has 14 residues. The CDR3 sequence: CASSPDRVLETQYF. The CDR3 nucleotides are TGTGCCAGCTCACCGGACAGGGTCTTGGAGACCCAGTACTTC.

This clonotype was detected a few times. The V and J genes are TRBV20-1 and TRBJ1-5; D uncertain. The CDR3 has 12 residues. V shed 5 bases and J shed 7 bases, with 12 bases lying between them. Per germline, CDR1 DFQATT and CDR2 SNEGSKA (reference sequence). The CDR3 reads CSAAPGRQPQHF. In DNA form, the CDR3 reads TGCAGTGCTGCCCCCGGGAGGCAGCCCCAGCATTTT.

In its sample, this clonotype was seen once. V gene TRBV6-1 combines with J gene TRBJ1-4, with 8 nucleotides matching TRBD1. CDR1 and CDR2 from the germline V gene are MNHNS and SASEGT. The V and J ends lost 6 bases and 8 bases, in that order; junction bases with no gene match: 8. CDR3 length: 14 residues. Here the CDR3 reads CASSPGGRKEKLFF. The CDR3 nucleotides are TGTGCCAGCAGCCCAGGGGGCCGGAAAGAAAAACTGTTTTTT.

The rearrangement joins TRBV20-1 to TRBJ2-4; unclear D gene. CDR3 length: 12 residues. The V and J ends lost 3 bases and 0 bases respectively, with 3 bases between them. Germline-derived CDR1 and CDR2 are DFQATT and SNEGSKA (reference sequence). The CDR3 loop reads CSASIAKNIQYF. DNA for the CDR3: TGCAGTGCTAGCATAGCCAAAAACATTCAGTACTTC.

This rearrangement joins TRBV6-2 or TRBV6-3 to TRBJ2-7, with 9 nucleotides matching TRBD2. The V segment lost 0 bases and the J segment 1 base; nucleotides outside the gene matches: 10. Germline V gives CDR1 MNHEY, CDR2 SVGEGT. The CDR3 runs to 18 residues. Here the CDR3 reads CASSYSSVRAGGSYEQYF. Here the CDR3 DNA reads TGTGCCAGCAGTTACTCCTCGGTCCGGGCGGGAGGGTCCTACGAGCAGTACTTC.

This clonotype was seen a handful of times. The genes are TRBV24-1 and TRBJ2-7; D gene ambiguous. V shed 5 bases and J shed 0 bases, with 7 bases lying between them. The CDR3 is 13 residues long. Germline V gene data show CDR1 as KGHDR and CDR2 as SFDVKD. CDR3 sequence (DNA): TGTGCCACCAGTGTAGCTAACTCCTACGAGCAGTACTTC. Translated, it gives CATSVANSYEQYF.

CDR3 region: CASSVGQGVEQYF. The DNA of the CDR3 is TGCGCCAGCAGTGTGGGACAGGGGGTCGAGCAGTACTTC. The chain employs TRBV10-2 and TRBJ2-7; TRBD1 agrees at 11 bases. There are 13 residues in the CDR3. Germline V gives CDR1 WSHSY, CDR2 SAAADI. Trimming cost V 4 bases and J 6 bases; bases outside gene matches: 2.

The chain is built from TRBV11-2 and TRBJ2-2; either TRBD1 or TRBD2 may fit D (6 bases each). The germline gives CDR1 SGHAT, CDR2 FQNNGV. There are 13 residues in the CDR3. V was clipped by 6 bases and J by 4 bases, with 9 bases between them. In DNA form, the CDR3 reads TGTGCCAGCAGTGGGGGGCGCACCGGGGAGCTGTTTTTT. This encodes CASSGGRTGELFF. The variable domain in full, with the rest retrieved from reference TRBV11-2 and TRBJ2-2, is EAGVAQSPRYKIIEKRQSVAFWCNPISGHATLYWYQQILGQGPKLLIQFQNNGVVDDSQLPKDRFSAERLKGVDSTLKIQPAKLEDSAVYLCASSGGRTGELFFGEGSRLTVL.